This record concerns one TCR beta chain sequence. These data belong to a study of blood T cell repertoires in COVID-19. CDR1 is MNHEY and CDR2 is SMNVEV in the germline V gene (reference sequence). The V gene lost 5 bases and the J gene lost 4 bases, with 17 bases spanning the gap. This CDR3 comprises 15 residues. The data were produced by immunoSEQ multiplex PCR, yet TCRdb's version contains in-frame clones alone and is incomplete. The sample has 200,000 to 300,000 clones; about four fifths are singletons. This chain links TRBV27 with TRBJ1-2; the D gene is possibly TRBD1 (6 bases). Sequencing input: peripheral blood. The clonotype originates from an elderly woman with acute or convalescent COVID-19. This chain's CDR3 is CASSQLGGLGYGYTF. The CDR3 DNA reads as TGTGCCAGCAGTCAGCTGGGGGGGCTCGGCTATGGCTACACCTTC.